The rows below give T cell receptor beta chains drawn from one sample of a study of cytomegalovirus exposure and HLA in healthy donors. Assay used: immunoSEQ multiplex PCR; TCRdb lists only in-frame clones, some missing. Altogether around 120,000 clones are present, roughly three fifths being singletons, with the ten largest covering less than 4.5%. What was sequenced was PBMCs. All receptors come from a man aged 25 to 40 in good health and CMV-seropositive. CDR3s include the opening cysteine and the closing phenylalanine or tryptophan. The D gene is left open where the match is weak. Clone sizes are given selectively: once, few, many, or a class where the clone is expanded.

cdr3_nt: TGTGCCAGCAGTATGTGGCAGGGGTTATCAGATACGCAGTATTTT; cdr3_aa: CASSMWQGLSDTQYF; v_call: TRBV27; j_call: TRBJ2-3; d_call: .; clone_size: .
cdr3_nt: TGTGCCGGAGGACAGGGGGGCGGTCAGCCCCAGCATTTT; cdr3_aa: CAGGQGGGQPQHF; v_call: TRBV19; j_call: TRBJ1-5; d_call: TRBD1; clone_size: .
cdr3_nt: TGTGCCAGCAGCATCCCCACCGGGACATACTTCACAGATACGCAGTATTTT; cdr3_aa: CASSIPTGTYFTDTQYF; v_call: TRBV7-2; j_call: TRBJ2-3; d_call: .; clone_size: .
cdr3_nt: TGTGCTAGTGGTTACGGGGGGCGTCCAGATACGCAGTATTTT; cdr3_aa: CASGYGGRPDTQYF; v_call: TRBV12-5; j_call: TRBJ2-3; d_call: .; clone_size: .
cdr3_nt: TGTGCCAGCTCGCGGGATTCGAGCGGAAACACCATATATTTT; cdr3_aa: CASSRDSSGNTIYF; v_call: TRBV6-1; j_call: TRBJ1-3; d_call: .; clone_size: once
cdr3_nt: TGTGCCAGCAGCTTAGGGGGGGGGCCTGGTAATGAGCAGTTCTTC; cdr3_aa: CASSLGGGPGNEQFF; v_call: TRBV7-9; j_call: TRBJ2-1; d_call: .; clone_size: .
cdr3_nt: TGTGCCAGTAGTCCCGGGATATTCGATAACTATGGCTACACCTTC; cdr3_aa: CASSPGIFDNYGYTF; v_call: TRBV19; j_call: TRBJ1-2; d_call: .; clone_size: .
cdr3_nt: TGTGCCAGCAGCCATACCTCACCAGGCTATGGCTACACCTTC; cdr3_aa: CASSHTSPGYGYTF; v_call: TRBV11-2; j_call: TRBJ1-2; d_call: .; clone_size: .
cdr3_nt: TGTGCCAGCAGTTACTCGCACAGGGGAGGCTCACCCCTCCACTTT; cdr3_aa: CASSYSHRGGSPLHF; v_call: TRBV6-5; j_call: TRBJ1-6; d_call: TRBD1; clone_size: few
cdr3_nt: TGCGCCAGCAGCTTGGAGGATCCAGGAGGGAATTCACCCCTCCACTTT; cdr3_aa: CASSLEDPGGNSPLHF; v_call: TRBV5-1; j_call: TRBJ1-6; d_call: .; clone_size: .
cdr3_nt: TGTGCCAGCAGTGAATCGGGACAGGGTATGAGACCCCAGCATTTT; cdr3_aa: CASSESGQGMRPQHF; v_call: TRBV25-1; j_call: TRBJ1-5; d_call: TRBD1; clone_size: .
cdr3_nt: TGTGCCAGCAGCCCCCCCGAGTTCGGTGGGACCCAGTACTTC; cdr3_aa: CASSPPEFGGTQYF; v_call: TRBV6-6; j_call: TRBJ2-5; d_call: .; clone_size: .
cdr3_nt: TGTGCCAGCAGCGTAGACGGGTTAGAGGGCACTGAAGCTTTCTTT; cdr3_aa: CASSVDGLEGTEAFF; v_call: TRBV9; j_call: TRBJ1-1; d_call: .; clone_size: .
cdr3_nt: TGTGCCAGCAGCCAGACCTCCGGGACAGGGTATGGCTACACCTTC; cdr3_aa: CASSQTSGTGYGYTF; v_call: TRBV16; j_call: TRBJ1-2; d_call: TRBD1; clone_size: .
cdr3_nt: TGTGCCAGCTCCAAGGGTGACCGGGGATCTGGGGCCAACGTCCTGACTTTC; cdr3_aa: CASSKGDRGSGANVLTF; v_call: TRBV7-9; j_call: TRBJ2-6; d_call: .; clone_size: few
cdr3_nt: TGTGCCAGCAGCTTAGATAGTGGGAGAAGGCGTGGTGAAGCTTTCTTT; cdr3_aa: CASSLDSGRRRGEAFF; v_call: TRBV11-3; j_call: TRBJ1-1; d_call: .; clone_size: .
cdr3_nt: TGCGCCAGCACCCTGGGACTAGCGGGGACCCAAGAGACCCAGTACTTC; cdr3_aa: CASTLGLAGTQETQYF; v_call: TRBV5-1; j_call: TRBJ2-5; d_call: TRBD2; clone_size: .
cdr3_nt: TGCGCCAGCAGCCTACCGACAGGAACCTCTGGAAACACCATATATTTT; cdr3_aa: CASSLPTGTSGNTIYF; v_call: TRBV5-1; j_call: TRBJ1-3; d_call: .; clone_size: .
cdr3_nt: TGTGCCAGCGGATCCCAGCGGGGCTCCTACGAGCAGTACTTC; cdr3_aa: CASGSQRGSYEQYF; v_call: TRBV2; j_call: TRBJ2-7; d_call: TRBD2; clone_size: .
cdr3_nt: TGTGCCAGCAGTGAAACCCGTCCGGGGGAGCAGTACTTC; cdr3_aa: CASSETRPGEQYF; v_call: TRBV6-1; j_call: TRBJ2-7; d_call: .; clone_size: .
cdr3_nt: TGTGCCAGTAGATTGCGGAGACAAGAGACCCAGTACTTC; cdr3_aa: CASRLRRQETQYF; v_call: TRBV19; j_call: TRBJ2-5; d_call: .; clone_size: .
cdr3_nt: TGTGCCAGCAGCAAAGACACGGGTCGGGGCACCGGGGAGCTGTTTTTT; cdr3_aa: CASSKDTGRGTGELFF; v_call: TRBV5-4; j_call: TRBJ2-2; d_call: .; clone_size: few
cdr3_nt: TGTGCCAGCAGCTTGAGGGAGGATACGCAGTATTTT; cdr3_aa: CASSLREDTQYF; v_call: TRBV5-6; j_call: TRBJ2-3; d_call: .; clone_size: few
cdr3_nt: TGTGCCAGTAGTATTTTGGGACAGGGGAACACTGAAGCTTTCTTT; cdr3_aa: CASSILGQGNTEAFF; v_call: TRBV19; j_call: TRBJ1-1; d_call: TRBD1; clone_size: .
cdr3_nt: TGTGCCAGCAGCTTACGGGACAGGGCCTACGAGCAGTACTTC; cdr3_aa: CASSLRDRAYEQYF; v_call: TRBV5-4; j_call: TRBJ2-7; d_call: TRBD1; clone_size: few
cdr3_nt: TGTGCCAGCAGCTTAAGCAGGGTTTCACCCCTCCACTTT; cdr3_aa: CASSLSRVSPLHF; v_call: TRBV7-2; j_call: TRBJ1-6; d_call: .; clone_size: .
cdr3_nt: TGTGCCAGCAGCCAAGATCTACAGGCAACTAATGAAAAACTGTTTTTT; cdr3_aa: CASSQDLQATNEKLFF; v_call: TRBV4-2; j_call: TRBJ1-4; d_call: .; clone_size: .
cdr3_nt: TGTGCCAGCAGCGTAGGACTAGCGGGGGGTGAAGAGACCCAGTACTTC; cdr3_aa: CASSVGLAGGEETQYF; v_call: TRBV9; j_call: TRBJ2-5; d_call: TRBD2; clone_size: .
cdr3_nt: TGTGCCACCAGCTTCTCTTATGTAGGGGGCTCCTACAATGAGCAGTTCTTC; cdr3_aa: CATSFSYVGGSYNEQFF; v_call: TRBV15; j_call: TRBJ2-1; d_call: .; clone_size: few
cdr3_nt: TGTGCCAGTGAGGCAGGGGCCAACTATGGCTACACCTTC; cdr3_aa: CASEAGANYGYTF; v_call: TRBV7-9; j_call: TRBJ1-2; d_call: .; clone_size: .
cdr3_nt: TGTGCCAGCAGCCAACAGGGGACGGGGACTGAAGCTTTCTTT; cdr3_aa: CASSQQGTGTEAFF; v_call: TRBV7-2; j_call: TRBJ1-1; d_call: TRBD1; clone_size: few
cdr3_nt: TGTGCCAGCAGCGTAGAGGACAGTCCCACAGATACGCAGTATTTT; cdr3_aa: CASSVEDSPTDTQYF; v_call: TRBV9; j_call: TRBJ2-3; d_call: .; clone_size: few
cdr3_nt: TGTGCCAGCAGCTCTAGAACGGACAGGGAAAAAGAGACCCAGTACTTC; cdr3_aa: CASSSRTDREKETQYF; v_call: TRBV11-3; j_call: TRBJ2-5; d_call: TRBD1; clone_size: .
cdr3_nt: TGTGCCAGCAGTGGTATCGACAGATACTATGGCTACACCTTC; cdr3_aa: CASSGIDRYYGYTF; v_call: TRBV6-5; j_call: TRBJ1-2; d_call: .; clone_size: .
cdr3_nt: TGTGCCATCAGTGACAGGGGCTACGAGCAGTACTTC; cdr3_aa: CAISDRGYEQYF; v_call: TRBV10-3; j_call: TRBJ2-7; d_call: .; clone_size: .
cdr3_nt: TGTGCCAGCAGTTACCGACAGTTGATTGAAGCTTTCTTT; cdr3_aa: CASSYRQLIEAFF; v_call: TRBV6-5; j_call: TRBJ1-1; d_call: .; clone_size: once
cdr3_nt: TGTGCCAGCTCACCACCGAGAGGTTCGAGCTCCTACAATGAGCAGTTCTTC; cdr3_aa: CASSPPRGSSSYNEQFF; v_call: TRBV18; j_call: TRBJ2-1; d_call: .; clone_size: few
cdr3_nt: TGTGCCAGCAGCTTTACAGGGAAGGGTCAGCCCCAGCATTTT; cdr3_aa: CASSFTGKGQPQHF; v_call: TRBV7-2; j_call: TRBJ1-5; d_call: .; clone_size: .
cdr3_nt: TGTGCCAGCAGTTTATTGAGAGGAGATACGCAGTATTTT; cdr3_aa: CASSLLRGDTQYF; v_call: TRBV27; j_call: TRBJ2-3; d_call: .; clone_size: .
cdr3_nt: TGTGCCAGCACCCTGACTGGCTCCTACAATGAGCAGTTCTTC; cdr3_aa: CASTLTGSYNEQFF; v_call: TRBV27; j_call: TRBJ2-1; d_call: .; clone_size: .
cdr3_nt: TGTGCCAGCAGCTTACTAATTACAGGGGGTACTGAAGCTTTCTTT; cdr3_aa: CASSLLITGGTEAFF; v_call: TRBV11-2; j_call: TRBJ1-1; d_call: TRBD1; clone_size: .
cdr3_nt: TGCGCCAGCAGCTTGGGTTTTTCTATAGCGCAACCCTACGAGCAGTACTTC; cdr3_aa: CASSLGFSIAQPYEQYF; v_call: TRBV5-1; j_call: TRBJ2-7; d_call: .; clone_size: few
cdr3_nt: TGTGCCAGCAGCTACGGCGGGTCGAACACTGAAGCTTTCTTT; cdr3_aa: CASSYGGSNTEAFF; v_call: TRBV11-3; j_call: TRBJ1-1; d_call: .; clone_size: .
cdr3_nt: TGTGCCAGTAGCAAAGGGGCGGGGTACAATGAGCAGTTCTTC; cdr3_aa: CASSKGAGYNEQFF; v_call: TRBV19; j_call: TRBJ2-1; d_call: .; clone_size: .
cdr3_nt: TGTGCCAGCAGCCGCGCGGGGGGCAACTACAATGAGCAGTTCTTC; cdr3_aa: CASSRAGGNYNEQFF; v_call: TRBV11-2; j_call: TRBJ2-1; d_call: TRBD2; clone_size: .
cdr3_nt: TGTGCCAGCAGCTTTCCAGGGACCTACGAGCAGTACTTC; cdr3_aa: CASSFPGTYEQYF; v_call: TRBV5-6; j_call: TRBJ2-7; d_call: .; clone_size: few
cdr3_nt: TGTGCCAGCAGCCGTCCCGGGACAGGGGACGACGGCTACACCTTC; cdr3_aa: CASSRPGTGDDGYTF; v_call: TRBV6-6; j_call: TRBJ1-2; d_call: TRBD1; clone_size: .
cdr3_nt: TGTGCCAGCAGCTACCCCTCTCAGCGGTTGAACACTGAAGCTTTCTTT; cdr3_aa: CASSYPSQRLNTEAFF; v_call: TRBV7-9; j_call: TRBJ1-1; d_call: .; clone_size: .
cdr3_nt: TGCAGCGTCATCGCGTCACAGGGGGACTATGGCTACACCTTC; cdr3_aa: CSVIASQGDYGYTF; v_call: TRBV29-1; j_call: TRBJ1-2; d_call: TRBD1; clone_size: .
cdr3_nt: TGTGCCAGCAGCTTGGTGAGCTCCTATAATTCACCCCTCCACTTT; cdr3_aa: CASSLVSSYNSPLHF; v_call: TRBV5-4; j_call: TRBJ1-6; d_call: .; clone_size: .
cdr3_nt: TGCGCCAGCAGCTTCCCGGGACAGGGGGCCTACGAGCAGTACTTC; cdr3_aa: CASSFPGQGAYEQYF; v_call: TRBV5-1; j_call: TRBJ2-7; d_call: TRBD1; clone_size: .
cdr3_nt: TGCGCCAGCAGCCAAGATACACAGGACTCCTACGAGCAGTACTTC; cdr3_aa: CASSQDTQDSYEQYF; v_call: TRBV4-1; j_call: TRBJ2-7; d_call: .; clone_size: few
cdr3_nt: TGTGCCAGCAGCGTAGAGGGGGACAGGCGCCGGGGCTACACCTTC; cdr3_aa: CASSVEGDRRRGYTF; v_call: TRBV9; j_call: TRBJ1-2; d_call: TRBD1; clone_size: .
cdr3_nt: TGTGCCAGCAGCCTAACAGGGGCGAGGGAGCAGTACTTC; cdr3_aa: CASSLTGAREQYF; v_call: TRBV7-3; j_call: TRBJ2-7; d_call: TRBD1; clone_size: few